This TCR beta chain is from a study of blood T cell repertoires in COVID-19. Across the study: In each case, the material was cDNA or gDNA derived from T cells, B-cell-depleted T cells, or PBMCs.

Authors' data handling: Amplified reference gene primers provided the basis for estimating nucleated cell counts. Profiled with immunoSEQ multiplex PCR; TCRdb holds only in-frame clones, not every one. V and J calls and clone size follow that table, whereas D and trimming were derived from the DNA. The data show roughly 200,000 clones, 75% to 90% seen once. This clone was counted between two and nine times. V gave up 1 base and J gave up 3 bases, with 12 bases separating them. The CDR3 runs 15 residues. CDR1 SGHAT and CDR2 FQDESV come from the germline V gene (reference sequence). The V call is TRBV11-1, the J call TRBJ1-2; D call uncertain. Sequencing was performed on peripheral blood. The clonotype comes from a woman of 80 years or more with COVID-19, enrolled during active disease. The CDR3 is CASSLGRRGDYGYTF. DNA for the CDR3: TGTGCCAGCAGCTTAGGGCGCAGAGGCGACTATGGCTACACCTTC. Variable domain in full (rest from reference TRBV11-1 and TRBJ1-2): EAEVAQSPRYKITEKSQAVAFWCDPISGHATLYWYRQILGQGPELLVQFQDESVVDDSQLPKDRFSAERLKGVDSTLKIQPAELGDSAMYLCASSLGRRGDYGYTFGSGTRLTVV.